These T cell receptor beta chains were read from a single sample in a study of tumor-infiltrating lymphocytes in primary liver carcinoma. TCRdb redid the calling of the multiplex PCR reads with MiXCR, one entry per CDR3 protein. The top ten clones hold roughly 8.6% of a sample with some 320,000 distinct CDR3 sequences, 50% to 70% of them seen once. The sample taken for sequencing was peripheral blood. These receptors were collected from a man in his forties with primary liver carcinoma and hepatitis B virus infection. Both conserved end residues are part of each CDR3. Fields, in order: V gene, D gene, clone size, J gene, CDR3 protein, CDR3 DNA. A D gene is named only where the DNA matches it firmly. Clone size is not always given. Where it is, it says once, few, many or a class for expanded clones.

TRBV5-1	.	few	TRBJ1-6	CASSLSGTVYNSPLHF	TGCGCCAGCAGCCTTTCCGGGACGGTTTATAATTCACCCCTCCACTTT
TRBV5-5	.	.	TRBJ1-5	CVSSSRAENQPQHF	TGTGTCAGCAGCTCGAGGGCCGAGAATCAGCCCCAGCATTTT
TRBV5-1	TRBD1	few	TRBJ1-6	CASSLGTGGGSPLHF	TGCGCCAGCAGCTTGGGGACAGGGGGAGGTTCACCCCTCCACTTT
TRBV7-3	TRBD2	once	TRBJ2-1	CASSHPIAGGPKNEQFF	TGTGCCAGCAGCCACCCGATAGCGGGAGGGCCTAAGAATGAGCAGTTCTTC
TRBV11-2	TRBD1	many	TRBJ2-7	CASTRDRVQPYEQYF	TGTGCCAGCACCCGGGACAGGGTGCAACCCTACGAGCAGTACTTC
TRBV11-1	.	.	TRBJ2-7	CAGSPGSISDEQYF	TGTGCCGGCAGCCCCGGTAGCATCTCAGACGAGCAGTACTTC
TRBV29-1	.	many	TRBJ2-7	CSATRAGSHEQYF	TGCAGCGCAACCAGAGCAGGGTCCCACGAGCAGTACTTC
TRBV29-1	TRBD1	many	TRBJ2-7	CSVLSGTGGPGYEQYF	TGCAGCGTTCTTTCCGGGACAGGGGGTCCCGGCTACGAGCAGTACTTC
TRBV29-1	.	many	TRBJ2-3	CSGKEDTQYF	TGCAGCGGGAAGGAAGATACGCAGTATTTT
TRBV5-5	TRBD2	many	TRBJ2-3	CASSSGLAPRTDTQYF	TGTGCCAGCAGCTCGGGACTAGCGCCTCGCACAGATACGCAGTATTTT
TRBV11-2	.	.	TRBJ2-6	CASGGGRAGANVLTF	TGTGCCAGCGGCGGAGGCAGGGCTGGGGCCAACGTCCTGACTTTC
TRBV6-2/TRBV6-3	.	.	TRBJ2-4	CASSPWGPGYIQYF	TGTGCCAGCAGCCCATGGGGGCCGGGATACATTCAGTACTTC
TRBV28	.	.	TRBJ2-3	CASTFPGDTQYF	TGTGCCAGCACTTTCCCAGGGGATACGCAGTATTTT
TRBV4-2	.	.	TRBJ2-5	CASSQEGGVGGQYF	TGTGCCAGCAGCCAAGAAGGAGGCGTCGGGGGACAGTACTTC
TRBV6-1	.	.	TRBJ1-1	CASRGRQVTVLEAFF	TGTGCCAGCAGGGGCCGACAGGTTACAGTCCTCGAAGCTTTCTTT
TRBV11-2	.	.	TRBJ1-3	CASSLGGSTIYF	TGTGCCAGCAGCTTGGGGGGAAGCACCATATATTTC
TRBV4-3	.	.	TRBJ2-5	CASSLGPGQLLEETQYF	TGCGCCAGCAGCCTAGGGCCGGGACAACTATTAGAAGAGACCCAGTACTTC
TRBV10-3	TRBD2	many	TRBJ2-3	CAISDATSGRYVDTQYF	TGTGCCATCAGTGACGCGACTAGCGGGAGATACGTAGATACGCAGTATTTT
TRBV5-8	.	once	TRBJ2-1	CASSLTGCEQFF	TGTGCCAGCAGCTTAACAGGGTGTGAGCAGTTCTTC
TRBV11-2	TRBD1	many	TRBJ2-3	CASSLVRTGQEDTQYF	TGTGCCAGCAGCTTAGTGAGGACAGGGCAGGAAGATACGCAGTATTTT
TRBV29-1	TRBD1	many	TRBJ2-1	CSVGDRWNEQFF	TGCAGCGTTGGGGACAGGTGGAATGAGCAGTTCTTC
TRBV6-2/TRBV6-3	.	.	TRBJ1-2	CASSRLGRGDGHTF	TGTGCCAGCAGTCGCCTGGGACGGGGGGATGGCCACACCTTC
TRBV28	TRBD1	.	TRBJ1-2	CTSSWGTGGGIGYTF	TGTACCAGCAGTTGGGGTACAGGGGGGGGGATCGGCTACACCTTC
TRBV2	.	.	TRBJ1-1	CASMWEGGEAFF	TGTGCCAGCATGTGGGAGGGTGGTGAAGCTTTCTTT
TRBV4-3	.	.	TRBJ2-1	CASSQDSSGFHNEQFF	TGCGCCAGCAGCCAAGATAGTAGTGGGTTTCACAATGAGCAGTTCTTC
TRBV5-1	.	few	TRBJ2-1	CASSLLSGELYNEQFF	TGCGCCAGCAGCTTGTTATCGGGAGAGCTTTACAATGAGCAGTTCTTC
TRBV4-2	.	many	TRBJ2-5	CASSQEGQGGQETQYF	TGTGCCAGCAGCCAAGAAGGCCAGGGGGGTCAAGAGACCCAGTACTTC
TRBV12-3/TRBV12-4	.	.	TRBJ2-3	CARPDMVTWTDTQYF	TGTGCCAGGCCAGACATGGTAACGTGGACAGATACGCAGTATTTT
TRBV29-1	.	.	TRBJ2-4	CNVGPGHAKNIQYF	TGCAACGTTGGACCGGGTCATGCCAAAAACATTCAGTACTTC
TRBV7-8	TRBD2	.	TRBJ2-1	CACSFSGYPFNEQFF	TGTGCCTGCAGCTTTAGCGGGTACCCCTTTAATGAGCAGTTCTTC
TRBV28	.	once	TRBJ2-5	CVSSGDHLMQTQYF	TGTGTCAGCAGTGGGGACCACCTCATGCAGACCCAGTACTTC
TRBV7-9	.	few	TRBJ1-4	CASSHGNEKLFF	TGTGCCAGCAGTCATGGGAATGAAAAACTGTTTTTT
TRBV5-4	TRBD2	.	TRBJ2-2	CASSLSGLTTTGELFF	TGTGCCAGCAGCTTATCGGGACTAACTACCACCGGGGAGCTGTTTTTT
TRBV4-3	.	.	TRBJ1-4	CASSQGTVDEKLVF	TGCGCCAGCAGCCAAGGGACAGTGGATGAAAAACTGGTTTTT
TRBV7-9	.	.	TRBJ1-1	CASRGRAGVSGNTEAFF	TGTGCCAGCCGCGGTCGGGCAGGGGTAAGTGGGAACACTGAAGCTTTCTTT
TRBV29-1	.	.	TRBJ2-4	CNVESGAENIQYF	TGCAATGTTGAATCGGGGGCCGAAAACATTCAGTACTTC
TRBV5-4	.	few	TRBJ2-6	CASSFFVASGADVLTF	TGTGCCAGCAGCTTTTTTGTGGCCTCTGGGGCCGACGTCCTGACTTTC
TRBV6-2/TRBV6-3	.	few	TRBJ1-6	CASSYSRSPLHF	TGTGCCAGCAGTTACTCTCGCTCACCCCTCCACTTT
TRBV6-1	.	.	TRBJ1-2	CASSPGNYGYTF	TGTGCCAGCAGTCCAGGCAACTATGGCTACACCTTC
TRBV5-1	.	.	TRBJ2-7	CASSLLQKGVDEQYF	TGCGCCAGCAGCTTGTTGCAGAAGGGGGTCGACGAGCAGTACTTC
TRBV6-1	.	many	TRBJ2-1	CASSETVSLGEQFF	TGTGCCAGCAGTGAGACGGTCTCCCTGGGTGAGCAGTTCTTC
TRBV6-6	.	few	TRBJ2-3	CASSSPAGEDVDTQYF	TGTGCCAGCAGTTCCCCGGCCGGGGAGGACGTGGATACGCAGTATTTT
TRBV6-5	TRBD1	many	TRBJ2-3	CASSRDRGIDTQYF	TGTGCCAGCAGTCGAGACAGGGGGATAGATACGCAGTATTTT
TRBV7-9	TRBD1	once	TRBJ2-7	CAISLGGTGGYEQYF	TGTGCCATCAGCTTAGGCGGGACAGGGGGCTACGAGCAGTACTTC
TRBV11-1	TRBD1	.	TRBJ1-6	CASSRKQGSSYNSPLHF	TGTGCCAGCAGCCGCAAACAGGGGAGCTCCTATAATTCACCCCTCCACTTT
TRBV11-2	.	many	TRBJ2-7	CASSLEGLQYF	TGTGCCAGCAGCTTAGAGGGGTTGCAGTACTTC
TRBV30	.	.	TRBJ2-3	CAWRADTQYF	TGTGCCTGGAGAGCAGATACGCAGTATTTT
TRBV4-1	.	.	TRBJ2-3	CASNHKAITDTQCF	TGCGCCAGCAACCACAAAGCGATCACAGATACGCAGTGTTTT
TRBV24-1	.	.	TRBJ2-2	CAISVGRAGELFF	TGTGCCATCAGTGTAGGAAGAGCCGGGGAGTTGTTTTTT
TRBV11-1	.	once	TRBJ2-1	CVSSLEETWGAGQFF	TGTGTCAGCAGCTTAGAGGAAACGTGGGGGGCTGGGCAGTTCTTC